The 32 T cell receptor beta chains presented below share a single source sample, sequenced in a study of blood T cell repertoires in COVID-19. Assay: immunoSEQ multiplex PCR; the TCRdb copy retains only in-frame clones and omits some. This sample yields about 63,000 clones, of which 65% to 80% are seen a single time; around 30% belongs to the top ten. The specimen was peripheral blood. These receptors were taken from a human donor in a cohort sampled during active COVID-19.

There are a few counts of this clone. V is TRBV9 and J is TRBJ1-1; no reliable D call. Germline assignment: CDR1 SGDLS and CDR2 YYNGEE. V was cut by 1 base and J by 10 bases, with 20 bases left in between. The CDR3 totals 15 residues. The CDR3 loop is CASSVSPGEIGGAFF. The DNA for the CDR3 is TGTGCCAGCAGCGTATCACCCGGGGAGATCGGTGGAGCTTTCTTT.

The rearrangement uses TRBV4-1 and TRBJ2-2; a weak D match, TRBD1 (7 bases). Germline V gene data show CDR1 as MGHRA and CDR2 as YSYEKL. The V end was cut by 0 bases, the J end by 3 bases, with 14 bases between. This CDR3 comprises 17 residues. The CDR3 loop is CASSQESVRGDTGELFF. The CDR3 coding sequence is TGCGCCAGCAGCCAAGAGTCGGTCAGGGGGGACACCGGGGAGCTGTTTTTT.

The V and J genes are TRBV11-1 and TRBJ2-5, with a weak D call TRBD1 (6 bases). CDR3 size: 13 residues. V lost 3 bases and J 1 base, leaving 6 bases between the germline ends. Germline V gene data show CDR1 as SGHAT and CDR2 as FQDESV (reference sequence). CDR3 coding DNA: TGTGCCAGCAGCTTGGACAGCCAAGAGACCCAGTACTTC. Residues: CASSLDSQETQYF.

This clone showed up just a few times. The chain is built from TRBV11-3 and TRBJ2-7, with TRBD2 matching over 8 bases. Trimming cost V 3 bases and J 5 bases; bases outside gene matches: 18. Germline V gives CDR1 SGHNT, CDR2 YENEEA. The CDR3 is 18 amino acids. CDR3 protein: CASSLRVGPGGPGNEQYF. The CDR3 DNA reads as TGTGCCAGCAGCTTGAGGGTTGGTCCGGGAGGGCCCGGTAACGAGCAGTACTTC.

This clone was picked up a small number of times. The chain joins TRBV28 to TRBJ1-1; D is uncertain. Looked up from germline, CDR1 is MDHEN and CDR2 is SYDVKM. The V gene lost 3 bases and the J gene lost 2 bases, with 10 bases spanning the gap. CDR3 length: 14 residues. The CDR3 protein is CASSFSLRNTEAFF. The CDR3 DNA reads as TGTGCCAGCAGTTTTTCTCTACGAAACACTGAAGCTTTCTTT.

In its sample, this clone was seen a few times. The chain couples TRBV10-1 to TRBJ2-7; possibly TRBD2 for D (6 bases). Germline V gives CDR1 WNHNN, CDR2 SYGVQD (reference sequence). V lost 0 bases and J lost 2, with 11 bases in between. The CDR3 contains 15 residues. The CDR3 nucleotides read TGCGCCAGCAGTGAGTCCGGAGGGGAGACCTACGAGCAGTACTTC. Residues: CASSESGGETYEQYF.

The V and J genes are TRBV13 and TRBJ1-2; 7 bases are a match to TRBD1. CDR3 length equals 13 residues. Germline values: CDR1 PRHDT, CDR2 FYEKMQ (reference sequence). With 5 bases clipped from V and 5 bases from J, the junction kept 5 bases outside the gene matches. CDR3 bases: TGTGCCAGCAGCCCACAGGGGAGGTATGGCTACACCTTC. Translated: CASSPQGRYGYTF.

In its sample, this clone was seen once. This chain connects TRBV19 to TRBJ2-1, with D uncertain. This CDR3 is built from 13 residues. Trimming took off 3 bases at V and 8 bases at J, with 11 bases between the two ends. CDR1 LNHDA and CDR2 SQIVND come from the germline V gene (reference sequence). CDR3 in amino acids: CASSMYESDEQFF. Written as DNA, the CDR3 is TGTGCCAGTAGTATGTACGAGTCGGATGAGCAGTTCTTC. Complete variable domain (other parts from reference TRBV19 and TRBJ2-1): DGGITQSPKYLFRKEGQNVTLSCEQNLNHDAMYWYRQDPGQGLRLIYYSQIVNDFQKGDIAEGYSVSREKKESFPLTVTSAQKNPTAFYLCASSMYESDEQFFGPGTRLTVL.

V gene TRBV7-9 combines with J gene TRBJ1-6; D might be TRBD1 (6 bases). This CDR3 is built from 14 residues. CDR1 and CDR2 from the germline V gene are SEHNR and FQNEAQ (reference sequence). The ends were cut back, 0 bases at V and 7 bases at J, with 7 bases in the middle. The CDR3 DNA is TGTGCCAGCAGCTTAGCGGGACAAAATTCACCCCTCCACTTT. Protein product: CASSLAGQNSPLHF.

The J gene is TRBJ1-1, the V gene TRBV28, with D perhaps TRBD1 (6 bases). This CDR3 spans 15 amino acids. V shed 6 bases and J shed 4 bases, with 18 bases lying between them. The V gene's germline CDR1 is MDHEN and CDR2 SYDVKM. CDR3 protein: CASRPLQGRGTEAFF. CDR3 DNA sequence: TGTGCCAGCAGGCCATTACAGGGACGAGGCACTGAAGCTTTCTTT. Full variable domain (remainder filled in from reference TRBV28 and TRBJ1-1): DVKVTQSSRYLVKRTGEKVFLECVQDMDHENMFWYRQDPGLGLRLIYFSYDVKMKEKGDIPEGYSVSREKKERFSLILESASTNQTSMYLCASRPLQGRGTEAFFGQGTRLTVV.

The rearrangement uses TRBV27 and TRBJ2-1, with D possibly TRBD2 on 6 matching bases. V lost 3 bases and J 9 bases, leaving 15 bases between the germline ends. CDR3 size: 14 residues. Germline V lookup: CDR1 MNHEY, CDR2 SMNVEV (reference sequence). The CDR3 DNA reads as TGTGCCAGCAGTTTGACTAGTTGGGTGAGTGAGCAGTTCTTC. Its translation is CASSLTSWVSEQFF.

The rearrangement uses TRBV11-2 and TRBJ1-2; D ambiguous. V dropped 2 bases and J dropped 6 bases, with 13 bases sitting between them. Germline V gene data show CDR1 as SGHAT and CDR2 as FQNNGV. CDR3 size: 14 residues. CDR3 coding DNA: TGTGCCAGCAGCTTATCCAGGCAGAGCCATGGCTACACCTTC. It encodes CASSLSRQSHGYTF. Full variable domain (missing parts from reference TRBV11-2 and TRBJ1-2): EAGVAQSPRYKIIEKRQSVAFWCNPISGHATLYWYQQILGQGPKLLIQFQNNGVVDDSQLPKDRFSAERLKGVDSTLKIQPAKLEDSAVYLCASSLSRQSHGYTFGSGTRLTVV.

The V call is TRBV29-1, the J call TRBJ2-2, with 12 nucleotides matching TRBD1. After removal of 7 bases from V and 2 bases from J, the junction contained 5 bases not matched to a gene. CDR1 is SQVTM and CDR2 is ANQGSEA in the germline V gene. CDR3 size: 15 residues. The CDR3 nucleotides read TGCAGCGGGGGACAGGGGGCACGAAACACCGGGGAGCTGTTTTTT. Translating gives CSGGQGARNTGELFF.

This chain joins TRBV29-1 and TRBJ1-4; D unclear. The CDR3 covers 13 residues. The germline V gene has CDR1 SQVTM and CDR2 ANQGSEA. The CDR3 nucleotides read TGCAGTGCTACAGCGGGTGGCCCTGAAAAACTGTTTTTT. This gives the protein CSATAGGPEKLFF.

The chain employs TRBV5-1 and TRBJ1-1, with D possibly TRBD1 on 5 matching bases. CDR1 SGHRS and CDR2 YFSETQ come from the germline V gene. Trimming took 3 bases from V and 3 from J, leaving 18 bases between them. The CDR3 length is 16 residues. CDR3 in amino acids: CASSSSGLLRDTEAFF. CDR3 bases: TGCGCCAGCAGCTCCTCGGGACTCCTCAGGGACACTGAAGCTTTCTTT.

The chain uses TRBV5-1 and TRBJ1-3, with D tentatively TRBD1 (6 bases). The germline gives CDR1 SGHRS, CDR2 YFSETQ. The CDR3 has 15 amino acids. Trimming removed 4 bases at V and 0 bases at J, with 11 bases between. The CDR3 sequence: CASSVDSPSGNTIYF. CDR3 sequence (DNA): TGCGCCAGCAGCGTGGACAGTCCCTCTGGAAACACCATATATTTT.

This clone has only one observation. This chain connects TRBV7-3 to TRBJ2-1; a weak D match, TRBD2 (7 bases). Germline CDR1 and CDR2: SGHTA and FQGTGA. V shed 5 bases and J shed 7 bases, with 15 bases lying between them. The CDR3 runs 14 residues. CDR3 nucleotide sequence: TGTGCCAGCAGCCCGGGGGGCCCTCGGAATGAGCAGTTCTTC. Encoded protein: CASSPGGPRNEQFF.

V is TRBV4-2 and J is TRBJ1-2, with a weak D call TRBD1 (6 bases). Trimming left V 4 bases short and J 5 bases short, with 20 bases between. Germline V lookup: CDR1 LGHNA, CDR2 YNFKEQ. This CDR3 is built from 16 residues. The CDR3 region has the DNA TGTGCCAGCAGCCGAGCGGCAGCAGGGGTAGGGTATGGCTACACCTTC. This encodes CASSRAAAGVGYGYTF.

This clone showed up just a few times. The V call is TRBV18, the J call TRBJ1-6, with 12 nucleotides matching TRBD1. V was clipped by 1 base and J by 9 bases; unmatched bases: 4. Germline CDR1 reads KGHSH; CDR2 reads LQKENI. The CDR3 is 16 residues long. For the CDR3, the DNA is TGTGCCAGCTCACCACGCAAGGGACAGGGGGCTTCACCCCTCCACTTT. This encodes CASSPRKGQGASPLHF.

The J gene is TRBJ1-5, the V gene TRBV29-1, with no clear D. In germline, CDR1 is SQVTM, CDR2 ANQGSEA. The length of the CDR3 is 14 residues. Trimming stripped 4 bases from V and 3 bases from J, with 13 bases between. Here the CDR3 reads CSVGAGSINQPQHF. For the CDR3, the DNA is TGCAGCGTTGGGGCCGGATCCATCAATCAGCCCCAGCATTTT.

The chain recombines TRBV6-6 with TRBJ1-2, with D unclear. Germline CDR1 is MNHNY and CDR2 is SVGAGI (reference sequence). Trimming removed 5 bases from V and 3 bases from J, with 16 bases in between. The CDR3 loop spans 15 amino acids. The CDR3 spells CASSPPQGGYYGYTF. In DNA form, the CDR3 reads TGTGCCAGCAGTCCTCCCCAAGGAGGGTACTATGGCTACACCTTC.

The chain uses TRBV5-6 and TRBJ1-5; 8 nucleotides match TRBD1. V was clipped by 3 bases and J by 2 bases; unmatched bases: 1. The length of the CDR3 is 14 residues. Germline assignment: CDR1 SGHDT and CDR2 YYEEEE. In nucleotides, the CDR3 is TGTGCCAGCAGCTCGGGACAGGGCAATCAGCCCCAGCATTTT. It yields the protein CASSSGQGNQPQHF.

This clone was seen a single time. The J gene is TRBJ2-2, the V gene TRBV6-5; the D gene is possibly TRBD2 (6 bases). Trimming shortened V by 6 bases and J by 7 bases, and 15 bases separated the two germline ends. There are 14 residues in the CDR3. Germline loops: CDR1 MNHEY, CDR2 SVGAGI. The CDR3 region is CASSLKEGLGELFF. DNA for the CDR3: TGTGCCAGCAGCCTGAAGGAGGGGCTCGGGGAGCTGTTTTTT.

This chain connects TRBV11-3 to TRBJ2-6, with D possibly matching TRBD1 (6 bases). The CDR3 has 22 residues. Per germline, CDR1 SGHNT and CDR2 YENEEA. V dropped 0 bases and J dropped 1 base, with 25 bases sitting between them. The CDR3 coding sequence is TGTGCCAGCAGCTTAGATCCCGGGACAATGAACTATTTTGGTTCTGGGGCCAACGTCCTGACTTTC. Encoded protein: CASSLDPGTMNYFGSGANVLTF. The full variable domain, in which reference TRBV11-3 and TRBJ2-6 provide the parts outside the CDR3, is EAGVVQSPRYKIIEKKQPVAFWCNPISGHNTLYWYLQNLGQGPELLIRYENEEAVDDSQLPKDRFSAERLKGVDSTLKIQPAELGDSAVYLCASSLDPGTMNYFGSGANVLTFGAGSRLTVL.

There are a few counts of this clone. The V and J genes are TRBV4-1 and TRBJ2-2; 7 nucleotides align to TRBD1. This CDR3 contains 14 residues. The junction had 5 bases not matched to a gene; V was cut back by 4 bases and J by 6 bases. Germline CDR1 and CDR2: MGHRA and YSYEKL. CDR3 sequence: CASSLRTGPGELFF. As DNA, the CDR3 is TGCGCCAGCAGCCTTCGGACAGGACCCGGGGAGCTGTTTTTT.

V usage is TRBV29-1 and J usage is TRBJ2-7; TRBD2 aligns across 13 bases. Germline assignment: CDR1 SQVTM and CDR2 ANQGSEA. The length of the CDR3 is 15 residues. The trim removed 4 bases at V and 3 bases at J, leaving 6 bases unmatched. CDR3 in amino acids: CSVVGLAGDSYEQYF. CDR3 coding DNA: TGCAGCGTTGTCGGACTAGCGGGAGACAGCTACGAGCAGTACTTC.

This chain connects TRBV11-1 to TRBJ2-3, with D possibly matching TRBD1 (6 bases). Trimming left V 6 bases short and J 0 bases short, with 16 bases between. The V gene's germline CDR1 is SGHAT and CDR2 FQDESV (reference sequence). This CDR3 spans 16 amino acids. The CDR3 loop is CASSSSWGRSTDTQYF. The CDR3 DNA reads TGTGCCAGCAGTTCGAGTTGGGGGCGCAGCACAGATACGCAGTATTTT.

The V and J genes are TRBV7-2 and TRBJ2-3; D is possibly TRBD1 (5 bases). Germline lookup yields CDR1 SGHTA and CDR2 FQGNSA. This CDR3 spans 14 amino acids. V lost 6 bases, J lost 0 bases, and 10 bases lay in between. CDR3 protein: CASRVRASTDTQYF. The CDR3, as DNA: TGTGCCAGCAGGGTCAGGGCTAGCACAGATACGCAGTATTTT.

This clone appeared a few times. This chain links TRBV6-5 with TRBJ1-3; D possibly corresponds to TRBD1 (6 bases). Trimming shortened V by 6 bases and J by 0 bases, and 9 bases separated the two germline ends. The CDR3 has 14 amino acids. Germline V gene sequence: CDR1 MNHEY, CDR2 SVGAGI. CDR3 loop: CASRSQGSGNTIYF. CDR3 DNA sequence: TGTGCCAGCAGGTCACAGGGCTCTGGAAACACCATATATTTT.

This sequence joins TRBV21-1 and TRBJ1-6. TRBV21-1 is flagged as a pseudogene. The CDR3 is 16 residues long. The CDR3 spells CASSKRAPGRNSPLHF. As DNA, the CDR3 is TGTGCCAGCAGCAAAAGGGCCCCAGGGAGGAATTCACCCCTCCACTTT.

The rearrangement uses TRBV15 and TRBJ1-3, with D hard to call. The germline V gene encodes CDR1 LNHNV and CDR2 YYDKDF (reference sequence). The ends were cut back, 0 bases at V and 3 bases at J, with 3 bases in the middle. CDR3 size: 13 residues. CDR3: CATSRDGGNTIYF. The CDR3 DNA is TGTGCCACCAGCAGAGACGGTGGAAACACCATATATTTT.

The J gene is TRBJ1-3, the V gene TRBV30; D unresolved. The CDR3 contains 19 residues. V was clipped by 2 bases and J by 4 bases, with 27 bases between them. Per germline, CDR1 GTSNPN and CDR2 SVGIG (reference sequence). CDR3 sequence: CAWSLLRYASPPGGNTIYF. DNA of the CDR3: TGTGCCTGGAGTCTCCTCCGATACGCGTCCCCTCCGGGGGGAAACACCATATATTTT.